Listed here is a single TCR beta chain. Its antigen is not identified. Sequencing was performed with immunoSEQ multiplex PCR; in TCRdb, only in-frame clones are kept and a portion is missing. Among around 82,000 clones listed, less than 90% were seen once. Looked up from germline, CDR1 is SGHTA and CDR2 is FQGNSA. The CDR3 has 14 amino acids. Between the trimmed V and J ends, which lost 5 bases and 2 bases, there was a span of 10 bases. As for time point: pretreatment peripheral blood. This record comes from a study of PD-L1 blockade in urothelial cancer. Looking at the study overall: Of roughly 30 patients, twenty-five were males with bladder-origin urothelial cancer. Blood samples contained a median about 140,000 T cells. Study results and caveats: At 3 weeks on treatment, tumor-associated clones expanded more with durable benefit. Clonality of blood TCR below the median before treatment predicted better survival.

The sequence was collected from a man aged 60 to 75 with urothelial cancer. The source was PBMCs, collected around atezolizumab (anti-PD-L1) treatment. The chain carries TRBV7-2 and TRBJ2-1; D may be TRBD1 (5 bases). CDR3 in amino acids: CASSPVTAYNEQFF. CDR3 in DNA: TGTGCCAGCAGCCCAGTGACAGCCTACAATGAGCAGTTCTTC.